These 25 T cell receptor beta chains were all obtained from the same sample, sequenced in a study of T-cell memory formation after mild COVID-19. TCRdb called the 5' RACE reads again in MiXCR, with one record for every CDR3 protein. Among about 190,000 distinct CDR3 sequences listed, about 17% were seen once. The specimen sequenced was PBMCs or a T cell subset sorted from them (not recorded which). These receptors all stem from an adult woman who had mild COVID-19 (a few samples of this study predate the infection). Cell type and time point are not known.

The sample holds many counts of this clonotype. The V call is TRBV5-5, the J call TRBJ1-2; 9 positions match TRBD1. The junction had 11 bases not matched to a gene; V was cut back by 4 bases and J by 4 bases. This CDR3 is 16 amino acids long. The germline V gene has CDR1 SGHKS and CDR2 YYEKEE (reference sequence). The CDR3 spells CASSITRTGVGYGYTF. CDR3 nucleotide sequence: TGTGCCAGCAGCATCACTCGGACAGGGGTTGGCTATGGCTACACCTTC.

This clonotype was recorded at least ten times. The chain has TRBV3-1 and TRBJ2-7; possibly TRBD1 for D (5 bases). V lost 1 base and J lost 0, with 7 bases in between. Germline lookup yields CDR1 LGHDT and CDR2 YNNKEL (reference sequence). The CDR3 is made up of 14 amino acids. The CDR3 DNA reads as TGTGCCAGCAGCCAAGCAGGGTTCTCCTACGAGCAGTACTTC. It codes for CASSQAGFSYEQYF.

The chain recombines TRBV10-3 with TRBJ2-7, with 8 bases aligning to TRBD1. This CDR3 region has 12 residues. V shed 6 bases and J 6 bases; nucleotides not matched to a gene: 4. Per the germline V gene, CDR1 is ENHRY and CDR2 is SYGVKD. CDR3 amino acids: CAIRETGGEQYF. CDR3 bases: TGTGCCATCAGGGAAACAGGGGGCGAGCAGTACTTC.

This clonotype has at least ten counts. The genes are TRBV12-3 or TRBV12-4 and TRBJ2-5, with D uncertain. CDR3 length equals 13 residues. Trimming cost V 6 bases and J 7 bases, with 15 bases left between them. CDR3 nucleotide sequence: TGTGCCAGCAGCTCTACACGCAAGGGGACCCAGTACTTC. Its translation is CASSSTRKGTQYF.

This chain joins TRBV12-3 or TRBV12-4 and TRBJ2-7; no firm D call. This CDR3 has 12 amino acids. Trimming cost V 4 bases and J 4 bases, with 8 bases left between them. The CDR3 loop is CASSSHTYEQYF. The CDR3 nucleotides read TGTGCCAGCAGTTCCCACACATACGAGCAGTACTTC.

The chain couples TRBV5-1 to TRBJ1-5; the D gene is possibly TRBD1 (6 bases). Trimming removed 1 base at V and 3 bases at J, with 8 bases between. The V gene's germline CDR1 is SGHRS and CDR2 YFSETQ. The CDR3 runs 14 residues. In DNA, the CDR3 is TGCGCCAGCAGCTTGACAGGGATCAATCAGCCCCAGCATTTT. Translating gives CASSLTGINQPQHF.

This chain connects TRBV25-1 to TRBJ1-1; no clear D. The V gene's germline CDR1 is MGHDK and CDR2 SYGVNS. Trimming pared 2 bases from V and 3 bases from J, leaving 10 bases between. The CDR3 is 14 amino acids. CDR3: CASSEHRTDTEAFF. CDR3 nucleotides: TGTGCCAGCAGTGAACACCGGACGGACACTGAAGCTTTCTTT.

This clonotype was counted between two and nine times. This chain links TRBV6-1 with TRBJ2-7, with 9 nucleotides matching TRBD2. V was clipped by 4 bases and J by 1 base; unmatched bases: 2. This CDR3 region has 14 residues. Germline CDR1 MNHNS, CDR2 SASEGT. Here the CDR3 reads CASSASGGSYEQYF. CDR3 DNA: TGTGCCAGCAGTGCCAGCGGGGGGTCCTACGAGCAGTACTTC.

The V gene is TRBV5-1, the J gene TRBJ1-5; D is ambiguous. Trimming pared 0 bases from V and 0 bases from J, leaving 7 bases between. In germline, CDR1 is SGHRS, CDR2 YFSETQ. This CDR3 region has 15 residues. CDR3 DNA: TGCGCCAGCAGCTTGGACAGTAATAGCAATCAGCCCCAGCATTTT. Translation gives CASSLDSNSNQPQHF.

In this sample, this clonotype turned up a few times. The rearrangement uses TRBV2 and TRBJ1-6, with D perhaps TRBD1 (6 bases). CDR3 length equals 14 residues. The V gene's germline CDR1 is SNHLY and CDR2 FYNNEI. V lost 6 bases and J 8 bases, leaving 14 bases between the germline ends. CDR3 sequence (DNA): TGTGCCAGCAGCAACAGGGAACGCTATTCACCCCTCCACTTT. Protein sequence: CASSNRERYSPLHF. The whole variable domain, remainder taken from reference TRBV2 and TRBJ1-6, is EPEVTQTPSHQVTQMGQEVILRCVPISNHLYFYWYRQILGQKVEFLVSFYNNEISEKSEIFDDQFSVERPDGSNFTLKIRSTKLEDSAMYFCASSNRERYSPLHFGNGTRLTVT.

This clonotype appeared a few times. The V call is TRBV7-2, the J call TRBJ2-1; 8 nucleotides agree with TRBD2. Germline V gene data show CDR1 as SGHTA and CDR2 as FQGNSA. The J segment lost 9 bases and the V segment lost 5 bases, leaving 12 bases of the junction unmatched. The CDR3 consists of 15 residues. This CDR3 reads CASSPKRERGAEQFF. Here the CDR3 DNA reads TGTGCCAGCAGCCCAAAGCGGGAGAGGGGAGCTGAGCAGTTCTTC.

This clonotype occurred a few times. The gene calls are TRBV5-1 and TRBJ2-7; D possibly corresponds to TRBD1 (6 bases). This CDR3 spans 13 amino acids. The V and J ends lost 7 bases and 2 bases respectively, with 13 bases between them. Germline CDR1 reads SGHRS; CDR2 reads YFSETQ. The CDR3 DNA reads as TGCGCCAGCCGCACAGAGGGGGCCTACGAGCAGTACTTC. Its protein is CASRTEGAYEQYF.

This clonotype was detected a few times. The genes are TRBV19 and TRBJ2-7; D is perhaps TRBD2 (5 bases). Trimming stripped 10 bases from V and 5 bases from J, with 21 bases between. This CDR3 region has 14 residues. Germline CDR1 LNHDA, CDR2 SQIVND (reference sequence). The CDR3: CATKSTGRSHEQYF. CDR3 nucleotide sequence: TGTGCCACCAAGTCGACGGGAAGGTCCCACGAGCAGTACTTC. The full variable domain, rest sourced from reference TRBV19 and TRBJ2-7, is DGGITQSPKYLFRKEGQNVTLSCEQNLNHDAMYWYRQDPGQGLRLIYYSQIVNDFQKGDIAEGYSVSREKKESFPLTVTSAQKNPTAFYLCATKSTGRSHEQYFGPGTRLTVT.

The J gene is TRBJ2-7, the V gene TRBV10-3; 8 positions agree with TRBD1. The CDR3 contains 13 residues. Trimming at V came to 6 bases and at J to 4 bases, leaving 5 bases not matched to a gene. The V gene's germline CDR1 is ENHRY and CDR2 SYGVKD. DNA for the CDR3: TGTGCCATCAGCGAAGACAGGGGATACGAGCAGTACTTC. It encodes CAISEDRGYEQYF.

This clonotype was seen repeatedly, ten times or more. The V call is TRBV20-1, the J call TRBJ1-2; no definite D call. Germline assignment: CDR1 DFQATT and CDR2 SNEGSKA (reference sequence). Trimming took 4 bases from V and 4 from J, leaving 7 bases between them. CDR3 length: 11 residues. CDR3 sequence reads: CSANPSYGYTF. CDR3 nucleotide sequence: TGCAGTGCTAACCCCTCCTATGGCTACACCTTC.

This clonotype showed up many times. The gene calls are TRBV4-2 and TRBJ2-7; D remains ambiguous. CDR3 length: 13 amino acids. Germline-derived CDR1 and CDR2 are LGHNA and YNFKEQ. V was pared by 0 bases and J by 4 bases, with 7 bases between. The CDR3 protein is CASSQETGYEQYF. In DNA form, the CDR3 reads TGTGCCAGCAGCCAAGAAACTGGTTACGAGCAGTACTTC.

The J gene is TRBJ2-3, the V gene TRBV24-1, with D perhaps assigned TRBD1 or TRBD2 (5 bases each). Trimming took off 5 bases at V and 4 bases at J, with 21 bases between the two ends. The CDR3 is 17 amino acids. CDR1 is KGHDR, CDR2 SFDVKD, per germline. The CDR3 here is CATSGGAGGGIADTQYF. In nucleotides, the CDR3 is TGTGCCACCAGTGGTGGGGCGGGCGGAGGCATCGCAGATACGCAGTATTTT.

The rearrangement uses TRBV14 and TRBJ2-1, with 10 bases aligning to TRBD2. V lost 4 bases to trimming and J lost 8 bases; unmatched junction nucleotides: 11. The germline CDR1 and CDR2 sequences are SGHDN and FVKESK. The length of the CDR3 is 16 residues. Here the CDR3 reads CASSRPSGSGIDEQFF. CDR3 coding DNA: TGTGCCAGCAGCCGCCCTAGCGGGAGTGGTATCGATGAGCAGTTCTTC.

This clonotype was observed at least ten times. The genes are TRBV7-9 and TRBJ1-3, with D possibly matching TRBD1 (6 bases). The CDR3 runs 15 residues. Germline V gives CDR1 SEHNR, CDR2 FQNEAQ (reference sequence). V lost 3 bases, J lost 4 bases, and 13 bases lay in between. Written as DNA, the CDR3 is TGTGCCAGCAGCTTCAGGACAGCCATGGGAAACACCATATATTTT. This gives the protein CASSFRTAMGNTIYF.

The chain couples TRBV11-2 to TRBJ2-7; D might be TRBD1 or TRBD2, each matching 5 bases. Trimming took off 1 base at V and 5 bases at J, with 15 bases between the two ends. CDR1 is SGHAT and CDR2 is FQNNGV in the germline V gene. CDR3 length: 15 amino acids. The CDR3 DNA reads as TGTGCCAGCAGCTTAGGAGATGGGGGTAGGGACGAGCAGTACTTC. This gives the protein CASSLGDGGRDEQYF.

This clonotype was seen more than once but under ten times. DNA of the CDR3: TGTGCCAGCAGCTTAAACAGGGGAGACTATGGCTACACCTTC. It encodes CASSLNRGDYGYTF. The V and J genes are TRBV7-9 and TRBJ1-2; 7 bases align to TRBD1. CDR3 length: 14 residues. CDR1 and CDR2 from the germline V gene are SEHNR and FQNEAQ (reference sequence). V was clipped by 2 bases and J by 3 bases; unmatched bases: 3.

Points on this clonotype: The DNA is left out, because the CDR3 cannot be placed on it with certainty; the CDR3 is given as TCRdb lists it. This rearrangement joins TRBV21-1 to TRBJ2-3; no DNA check was done on the table's D call, TRBD2. TRBV21-1 is reported as a pseudogene. The CDR3 is 20 amino acids long, termini counted. The CDR3 here is CASSPSWASGSSTSTDTQYF.

The sample holds many counts of this clonotype. The DNA for the CDR3 is TGTGCCAGCAGCCGACAGGGGAGAGGCGAGCAGTTCTTC. Amino acid sequence: CASSRQGRGEQFF. V gene TRBV2 combines with J gene TRBJ2-1; TRBD1 matches at 8 bases. The CDR3 loop spans 13 amino acids. Trimming removed 6 bases from V and 10 bases from J; junction bases left unmatched: 8. The germline V gene has CDR1 SNHLY and CDR2 FYNNEI.

The chain is built from TRBV5-1 and TRBJ2-1; 9 bases match TRBD2. CDR1 and CDR2 (germline): SGHRS, YFSETQ. V was pared by 4 bases and J by 5 bases, with 7 bases of the junction left unmatched. There are 15 residues in the CDR3. CDR3 bases: TGCGCCAGCAGCCAGTGGACTAGCGACAACAATGAGCAGTTCTTC. It yields the protein CASSQWTSDNNEQFF.

This chain connects TRBV6-1 to TRBJ1-1; the D gene is possibly TRBD1 (5 bases). V was trimmed by 3 bases and J by 7 bases, leaving 18 bases between them. The CDR3 has 15 residues. Germline V CDR1 and CDR2: MNHNS, SASEGT. CDR3 sequence (DNA): TGTGCCAGCAGTGATATTGGCAGGGTCAGTAATGAAGCTTTCTTT. This translates into CASSDIGRVSNEAFF.